This T cell receptor beta chain was captured by sequencing in a study of metastatic and nonmetastatic thyroid tumors. Study information: Peripheral blood and tumor or nodule samples from malignant and benign thyroid patients were compared. Whole-study findings and limits: In blood and tumor, TCR beta diversity was reportedly significantly higher in malignant thyroid tumors than in benign nodules.

CDR3 length: 13 amino acids. CDR1 is SQVTM, CDR2 ANQGSEA, per germline. V was pared by 6 bases and J by 2 bases, with 14 bases between. This clone has just a few counts. Its antigen is unknown. Under the authors' procedure: CDR3 was compared across clinicopathological groups, and the resulting differences were used to build a distant-metastasis classifier for papillary thyroid cancer. TCRdb re-analyzed the PCR reads using MiXCR. For this entry, the V and J calls and clone size follow TCRdb and not the study's own pipeline. The table shows about 6,200 clones, with roughly 30% occurring only once. Until they underwent thyroid surgery, no patient had received any treatment.

Source material: adjacent normal tissue. This clonotype originated in a female donor with papillary thyroid cancer or a benign thyroid nodule (not recorded which). Some clones in this sample may be carry-over from other donors' samples. The V and J genes are TRBV29-1 and TRBJ2-7; D is perhaps TRBD1 (5 bases). CDR3 residues: CSVAPGSTYEQYF. The DNA for the CDR3 is TGCAGCGTGGCCCCAGGGTCAACCTACGAGCAGTACTTC.